These T cell receptor beta chains were read from a single sample in a study of technical replicates of blood from a handful of donors. Here immunoSEQ multiplex PCR was the method, and the copy in TCRdb shows in-frame clones only, minus some. The sample carries approximately 88,000 clones, approximately 96% recorded once. Sequenced: T cells isolated from PBMCs. The receptors stem from a human donor in good health. Each CDR3 is given with its conserved first and last residue. A D gene is named only where the DNA matches it firmly. Size is stated for part of the rows, as once, few or many counts, or as a class when the clone is expanded.

j_call	clone_size	v_call	d_call	cdr3_aa	cdr3_nt
TRBJ1-2	-	TRBV6-5	-	CASSDQTQLSGYTF	TGTGCCAGCAGTGACCAAACACAGCTAAGTGGCTACACCTTC
TRBJ1-2	-	TRBV27	-	CASSLSGGYDGYTF	TGTGCCAGCAGTCTCTCGGGAGGCTACGATGGCTACACCTTC
TRBJ1-2	-	TRBV18	-	CASSLRTDYGYTF	TGTGCCAGCTCACTCCGGACAGACTATGGCTACACCTTC
TRBJ1-3	-	TRBV2	TRBD1	CASSRDRVLGDTIYF	TGTGCCAGCAGTCGGGACAGGGTACTGGGAGACACCATATATTTT
TRBJ1-5	few	TRBV29-1	-	CSVGRGINQPQHF	TGCAGCGTAGGACGGGGAATCAATCAGCCCCAGCATTTT
TRBJ2-7	-	TRBV15	TRBD1	CATSLQTGSYEQYF	TGTGCCACCAGCCTCCAGACAGGGTCCTACGAGCAGTACTTC
TRBJ1-2	-	TRBV28	-	CASSLWGGSYTF	TGTGCCAGCAGTTTGTGGGGAGGGAGCTACACCTTC
TRBJ2-7	-	TRBV2	-	CASSGSYEQYF	TGTGCCAGCAGCGGGTCCTACGAGCAGTACTTC
TRBJ2-2	-	TRBV27	-	CATGLLNTGELFF	TGTGCCACTGGACTTCTTAACACCGGGGAGCTGTTTTTT
TRBJ2-1	-	TRBV4-1	TRBD2	CASSQESISGTSGKYNEQFF	TGCGCCAGCAGCCAAGAGTCTATATCCGGGACTAGCGGGAAATACAATGAGCAGTTCTTC
TRBJ2-2	-	TRBV7-9	TRBD1	CASSSSRDRVNTGELFF	TGTGCCAGCAGCAGCAGCCGGGACAGGGTGAACACCGGGGAGCTGTTTTTT
TRBJ1-2	-	TRBV5-1	-	CASSLNPNEGVLGGYTF	TGCGCCAGCAGCTTGAATCCCAATGAGGGGGTGCTCGGAGGCTACACCTTC
TRBJ2-7	-	TRBV19	TRBD1	CASSIAGTGYEQYF	TGTGCCAGTAGTATAGCAGGGACAGGCTACGAGCAGTACTTC
TRBJ2-5	-	TRBV7-6	TRBD2	CASSPLSGRTGETQYF	TGTGCCAGCAGCCCCCTTAGCGGGAGAACCGGAGAGACCCAGTACTTC
TRBJ1-5	once	TRBV9	-	CASSVTDSNQPQHF	TGTGCCAGCAGCGTGACAGATAGCAATCAGCCCCAGCATTTT
TRBJ2-1	-	TRBV9	TRBD2	CASSGGEGYNEQFF	TGTGCCAGCAGCGGAGGGGAGGGCTACAATGAGCAGTTCTTC
TRBJ2-4	-	TRBV2	-	CASSIFLRAGNIQYF	TGTGCCAGCAGTATTTTTTTGAGGGCCGGAAACATTCAGTACTTC
TRBJ2-2	-	TRBV13	TRBD2	CASSGREADTGELFF	TGTGCCAGCAGTGGGCGGGAGGCCGACACCGGGGAGCTGTTTTTT
TRBJ2-7	-	TRBV30	-	CAWSVNSDEQYF	TGTGCCTGGAGTGTAAATAGCGACGAGCAGTACTTC
TRBJ2-7	-	TRBV27	TRBD2	CASSSMGRDWYYEQYF	TGTGCCAGCAGTTCTATGGGGAGGGACTGGTACTACGAGCAGTACTTC
TRBJ1-4	-	TRBV9	-	CASSGGLHNEKLFF	TGTGCCAGCAGCGGGGGACTCCATAATGAAAAACTGTTTTTT
TRBJ2-6	-	TRBV10-3	TRBD1	CAKTGSAGANVLTF	TGTGCCAAGACAGGGAGTGCGGGGGCCAACGTCCTGACTTTC
TRBJ1-5	-	TRBV7-3	-	CASSFRGGQPQHF	TGTGCCAGCAGCTTTCGGGGTGGTCAGCCCCAGCATTTT
TRBJ2-7	-	TRBV11-1	-	CASSLAYTGSYEQYF	TGTGCCAGCAGCTTGGCCTATACGGGTTCCTACGAGCAGTACTTC
TRBJ1-1	-	TRBV5-4	-	CASSFTGSTEAFF	TGTGCCAGCAGCTTTACGGGTTCCACTGAAGCTTTCTTT
TRBJ1-1	-	TRBV27	TRBD1	CASSADRLNTEAFF	TGTGCCAGCAGTGCGGACAGGTTGAACACTGAAGCTTTCTTT
TRBJ2-5	-	TRBV4-3	TRBD2	CASSQDIIGTSGSDVETQYF	TGCGCCAGCAGCCAAGATATAATCGGGACTAGCGGGAGTGACGTAGAGACCCAGTACTTC
TRBJ1-5	-	TRBV2	-	CASSDAYSNQPQHF	TGTGCCAGCAGTGACGCCTATAGCAATCAGCCCCAGCATTTT
TRBJ1-1	once	TRBV28	TRBD1	CASSFTGQGSPEAFF	TGTGCCAGCAGTTTTACAGGACAGGGGTCGCCTGAAGCTTTCTTT
TRBJ2-5	-	TRBV7-9	TRBD2	CASSLSSGWETQYF	TGTGCCAGCAGCTTGTCTAGCGGTTGGGAGACCCAGTACTTC
TRBJ2-7	-	TRBV9	TRBD2	CASSVVAGGSYEQYF	TGTGCCAGCAGCGTAGTAGCGGGAGGGTCCTACGAGCAGTACTTC
TRBJ2-5	-	TRBV5-1	-	CASRPDTGPGETQYF	TGCGCCAGCAGACCGGACACTGGCCCAGGGGAGACCCAGTACTTC
TRBJ1-1	-	TRBV7-6	-	CASSLGVEGTEAFF	TGTGCCAGCAGCTTGGGGGTGGAGGGCACTGAAGCTTTCTTT
TRBJ1-2	-	TRBV19	-	CASSSTGNYGYTF	TGTGCCAGTAGCTCCACAGGGAACTATGGCTACACCTTC
TRBJ2-5	-	TRBV28	-	CASSLTSQETQYF	TGTGCCAGCAGTTTAACTAGTCAAGAGACCCAGTACTTC
TRBJ1-1	-	TRBV18	TRBD1	CASSYGQGGAEAFF	TGTGCCAGCTCTTACGGACAGGGAGGCGCTGAAGCTTTCTTT
TRBJ1-2	-	TRBV27	TRBD1	CASSYGQGARGYTF	TGTGCCAGCAGTTATGGACAGGGGGCGCGGGGCTACACCTTC
TRBJ2-4	-	TRBV5-1	-	CASSLDLAKNIQYF	TGCGCCAGCAGCTTGGATCTAGCCAAAAACATTCAGTACTTC
TRBJ2-1	once	TRBV9	TRBD2	CASSVSGGVSYNEQFF	TGTGCCAGCAGCGTGAGCGGGGGGGTTTCCTACAATGAGCAGTTCTTC
TRBJ2-7	-	TRBV21-1	-	CASSKELGPLGSSYEQYF	TGTGCCAGCAGCAAAGAACTAGGGCCTCTAGGGTCTTCCTACGAGCAGTACTTC
TRBJ1-1	-	TRBV30	-	CACTPGWNTEAFF	TGTGCCTGCACGCCAGGGTGGAACACTGAAGCTTTCTTT
TRBJ2-7	once	TRBV9	TRBD1	CASSPGTGYEQYF	TGTGCCAGCAGCCCAGGGACAGGATACGAGCAGTACTTC
TRBJ1-2	-	TRBV14	-	CASSQLPGWSDGYTF	TGTGCCAGCAGCCAACTTCCGGGGTGGAGTGATGGCTACACCTTC
TRBJ1-5	-	TRBV6-6	-	CASSRTNQPQHF	TGTGCCAGCAGTCGCACAAATCAGCCCCAGCATTTT
TRBJ1-1	-	TRBV29-1	-	CSVEDRRTEAFF	TGCAGCGTTGAAGATCGGCGGACTGAAGCTTTCTTT
TRBJ2-1	-	TRBV5-4	-	CASSREYNEQFF	TGTGCCAGCAGCCGGGAGTACAATGAGCAGTTCTTC
TRBJ2-3	-	TRBV7-2	-	CASSSPSIDTQYF	TGTGCCAGCAGCTCCCCGAGCATAGATACGCAGTATTTT
TRBJ2-1	-	TRBV27	TRBD2	CASSSPRTSVTSLQFF	TGTGCCAGCAGTTCCCCACGGACTAGCGTCACAAGCTTACAGTTCTTC
TRBJ2-3	-	TRBV9	-	CASTEGGGPTDTQYF	TGTGCCAGCACCGAAGGAGGGGGCCCCACAGATACGCAGTATTTT
TRBJ2-7	-	TRBV6-6	TRBD2	CATLQTSGNYEQYF	TGTGCCACTTTACAGACTAGCGGGAATTACGAGCAGTACTTC
TRBJ1-4	once	TRBV12-5	-	CASGNQGLNEKLFF	TGTGCTAGTGGTAACCAGGGTCTTAATGAAAAACTGTTTTTT
TRBJ2-5	-	TRBV5-3	-	CARSLVAHQGDQETQYF	TGTGCCAGAAGCTTGGTGGCGCACCAGGGCGACCAAGAGACCCAGTACTTC
TRBJ2-7	-	TRBV30	TRBD1	CAWSAGGQGTYEQYF	TGTGCCTGGAGTGCTGGGGGACAGGGAACCTACGAGCAGTACTTC
TRBJ1-4	-	TRBV6-1	TRBD1	CASRNDREDEKLFF	TGTGCCAGCAGGAATGACAGGGAAGATGAAAAACTGTTTTTT